Reported below is one T cell receptor (beta chain). The CDR3 extends over 16 amino acids. Trimming took 2 bases from V and 5 from J, leaving 19 bases between them. The germline V gene has CDR1 KGHSH and CDR2 LQKENI. This record comes from a study of T cell responses to AZD1222 COVID-19 vaccine. The assay was immunoSEQ multiplex PCR, and TCRdb's table has in-frame clones only and misses some. The sample includes about 180,000 clones, 88% of them seen just once. Sequencing used peripheral blood, obtained 28 days after the second AZD1222 dose. The TCR sequence derives from an adult who received the AZD1222 COVID-19 vaccine. This chain uses TRBV18 with TRBJ2-7, with D maybe TRBD1 (6 bases). CDR3 nucleotides: TGTGCCAGCTCACCATACCGGGACACGGGTTGGAACGAGCAGTACTTC. Translation gives CASSPYRDTGWNEQYF.